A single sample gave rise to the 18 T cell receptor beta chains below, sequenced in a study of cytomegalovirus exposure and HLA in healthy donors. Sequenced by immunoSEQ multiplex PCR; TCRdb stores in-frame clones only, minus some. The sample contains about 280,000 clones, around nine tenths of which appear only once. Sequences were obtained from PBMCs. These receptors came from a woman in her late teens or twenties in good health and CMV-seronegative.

This chain's CDR3 is CASSILQSYGYTF. DNA of the CDR3: TGTGCCAGTAGTATCTTACAATCCTATGGCTACACCTTC. V and J are TRBV19 and TRBJ1-2; D unclear. Germline CDR1 and CDR2: LNHDA and SQIVND (reference sequence). This CDR3 has 13 amino acids. The V end was cut by 3 bases, the J end by 4 bases, with 9 bases between.

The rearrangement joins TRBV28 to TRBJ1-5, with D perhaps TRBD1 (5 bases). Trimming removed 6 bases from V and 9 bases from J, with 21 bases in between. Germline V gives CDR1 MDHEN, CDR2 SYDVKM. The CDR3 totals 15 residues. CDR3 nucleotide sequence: TGTGCCAGCAGCTTGCCAGGGACTAGGGGTTGGCCCCAGCATTTT. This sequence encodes CASSLPGTRGWPQHF.

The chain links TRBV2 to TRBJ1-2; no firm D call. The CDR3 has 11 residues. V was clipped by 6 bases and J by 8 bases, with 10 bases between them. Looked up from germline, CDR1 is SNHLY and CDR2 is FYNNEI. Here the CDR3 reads CASRPVMGYTF. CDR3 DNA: TGTGCCAGCAGGCCAGTTATGGGCTACACCTTC. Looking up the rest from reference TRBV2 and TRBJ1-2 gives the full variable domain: EPEVTQTPSHQVTQMGQEVILRCVPISNHLYFYWYRQILGQKVEFLVSFYNNEISEKSEIFDDQFSVERPDGSNFTLKIRSTKLEDSAMYFCASRPVMGYTFGSGTRLTVV.

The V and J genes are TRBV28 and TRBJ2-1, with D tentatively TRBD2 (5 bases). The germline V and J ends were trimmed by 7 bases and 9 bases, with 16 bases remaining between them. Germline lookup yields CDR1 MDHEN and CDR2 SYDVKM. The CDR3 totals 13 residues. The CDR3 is CASNEGRLVEQFF. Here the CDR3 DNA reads TGTGCCAGCAATGAGGGCCGGTTGGTTGAGCAGTTCTTC. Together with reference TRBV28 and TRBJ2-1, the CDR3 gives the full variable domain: DVKVTQSSRYLVKRTGEKVFLECVQDMDHENMFWYRQDPGLGLRLIYFSYDVKMKEKGDIPEGYSVSREKKERFSLILESASTNQTSMYLCASNEGRLVEQFFGPGTRLTVL.

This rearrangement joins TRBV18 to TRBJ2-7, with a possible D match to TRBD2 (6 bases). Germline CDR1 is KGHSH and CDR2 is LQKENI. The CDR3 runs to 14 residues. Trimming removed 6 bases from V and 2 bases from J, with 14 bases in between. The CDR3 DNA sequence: TGTGCCAGCTCCCCAACCGGAGGGACCTACGAGCAGTACTTC. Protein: CASSPTGGTYEQYF.

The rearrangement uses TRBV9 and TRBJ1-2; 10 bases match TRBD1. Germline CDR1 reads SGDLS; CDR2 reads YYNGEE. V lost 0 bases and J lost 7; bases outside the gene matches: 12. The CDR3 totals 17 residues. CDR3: CASSVDRLGQGKTGYTF. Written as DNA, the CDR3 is TGTGCCAGCAGCGTAGATAGGTTGGGACAGGGGAAGACTGGCTACACCTTC.

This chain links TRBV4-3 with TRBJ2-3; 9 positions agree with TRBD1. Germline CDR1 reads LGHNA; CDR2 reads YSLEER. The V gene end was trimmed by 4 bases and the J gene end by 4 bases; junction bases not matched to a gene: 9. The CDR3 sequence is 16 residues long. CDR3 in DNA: TGCGCCAGCAGCCCAGAAGACAGGGGGGAACCAGATACGCAGTATTTT. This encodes CASSPEDRGEPDTQYF.

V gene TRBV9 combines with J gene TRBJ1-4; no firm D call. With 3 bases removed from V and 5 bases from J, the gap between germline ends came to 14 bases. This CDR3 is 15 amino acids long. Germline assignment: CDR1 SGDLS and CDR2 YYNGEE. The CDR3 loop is CASSAGSGPNEKLFF. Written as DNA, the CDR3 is TGTGCCAGCAGCGCCGGGAGCGGACCGAATGAAAAACTGTTTTTT.

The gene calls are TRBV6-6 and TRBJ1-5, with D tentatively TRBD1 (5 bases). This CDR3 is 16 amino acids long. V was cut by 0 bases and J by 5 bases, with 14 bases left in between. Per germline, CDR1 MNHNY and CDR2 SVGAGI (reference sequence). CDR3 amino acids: CASSYSSQGIHQPQHF. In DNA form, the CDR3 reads TGTGCCAGCAGTTACTCGAGCCAGGGAATCCATCAGCCCCAGCATTTT.

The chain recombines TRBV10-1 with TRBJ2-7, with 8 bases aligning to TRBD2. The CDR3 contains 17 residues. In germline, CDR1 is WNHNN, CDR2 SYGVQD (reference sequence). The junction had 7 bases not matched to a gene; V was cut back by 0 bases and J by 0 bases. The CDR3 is CASSESTVSGASYEQYF. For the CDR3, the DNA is TGCGCCAGCAGTGAGTCGACAGTTAGCGGGGCCTCCTACGAGCAGTACTTC.

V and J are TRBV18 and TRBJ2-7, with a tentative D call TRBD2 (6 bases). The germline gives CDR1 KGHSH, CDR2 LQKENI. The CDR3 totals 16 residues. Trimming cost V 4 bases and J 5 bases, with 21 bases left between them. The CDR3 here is CASSRGVQGRTNEQYF. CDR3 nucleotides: TGTGCCAGCTCACGCGGTGTGCAGGGTAGGACTAACGAGCAGTACTTC.

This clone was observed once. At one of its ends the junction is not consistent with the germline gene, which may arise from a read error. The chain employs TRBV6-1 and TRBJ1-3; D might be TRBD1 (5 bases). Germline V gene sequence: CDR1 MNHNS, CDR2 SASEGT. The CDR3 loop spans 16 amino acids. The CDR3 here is CASSEGVPGSGNTIYF. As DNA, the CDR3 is TGTGCCAGCAGCGAAGGGGTCCCAGGGTCGGGAAACACCATATATTTT.

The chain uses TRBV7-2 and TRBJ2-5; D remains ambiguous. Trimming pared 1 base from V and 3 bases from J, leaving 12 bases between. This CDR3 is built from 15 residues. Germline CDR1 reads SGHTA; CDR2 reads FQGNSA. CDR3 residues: CASSLVFVRKETQYF. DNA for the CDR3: TGTGCCAGCAGCTTAGTGTTCGTCAGGAAAGAGACCCAGTACTTC.

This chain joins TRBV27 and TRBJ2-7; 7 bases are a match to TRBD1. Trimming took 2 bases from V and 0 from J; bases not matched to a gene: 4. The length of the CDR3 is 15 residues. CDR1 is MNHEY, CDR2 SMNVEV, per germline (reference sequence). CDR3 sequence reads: CASSLGSGGSYEQYF. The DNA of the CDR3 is TGTGCCAGCAGTTTAGGATCAGGGGGCTCCTACGAGCAGTACTTC.

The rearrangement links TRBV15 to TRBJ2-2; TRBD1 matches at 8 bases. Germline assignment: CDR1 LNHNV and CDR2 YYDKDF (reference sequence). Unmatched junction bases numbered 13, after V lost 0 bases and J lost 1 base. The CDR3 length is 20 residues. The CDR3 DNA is TGTGCCACCAGCAGAGAGAACCCCCGGCAGGGGGCTCTGAACACCGGGGAGCTGTTTTTT. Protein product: CATSRENPRQGALNTGELFF.

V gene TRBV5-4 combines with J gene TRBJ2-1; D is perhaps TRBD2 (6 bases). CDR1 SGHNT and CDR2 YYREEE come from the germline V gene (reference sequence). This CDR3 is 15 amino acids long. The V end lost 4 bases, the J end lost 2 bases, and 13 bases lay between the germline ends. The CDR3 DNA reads TGTGCCAGCAGCCGGGACTCCCCCACCTACAATGAGCAGTTCTTC. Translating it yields CASSRDSPTYNEQFF.

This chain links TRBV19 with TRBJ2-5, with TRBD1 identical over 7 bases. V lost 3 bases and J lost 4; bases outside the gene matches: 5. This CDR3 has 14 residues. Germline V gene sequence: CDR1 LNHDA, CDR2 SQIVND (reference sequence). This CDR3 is CASSILDRPETQYF. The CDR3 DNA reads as TGTGCCAGTAGTATTTTGGACAGGCCAGAGACCCAGTACTTC.

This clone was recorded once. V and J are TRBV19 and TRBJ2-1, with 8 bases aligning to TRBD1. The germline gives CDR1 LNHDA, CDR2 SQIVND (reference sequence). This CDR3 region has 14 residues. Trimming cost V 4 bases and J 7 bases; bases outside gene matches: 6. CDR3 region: CASSTRTGSNEQFF. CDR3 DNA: TGTGCCAGTAGTACCAGGACAGGGAGTAATGAGCAGTTCTTC.